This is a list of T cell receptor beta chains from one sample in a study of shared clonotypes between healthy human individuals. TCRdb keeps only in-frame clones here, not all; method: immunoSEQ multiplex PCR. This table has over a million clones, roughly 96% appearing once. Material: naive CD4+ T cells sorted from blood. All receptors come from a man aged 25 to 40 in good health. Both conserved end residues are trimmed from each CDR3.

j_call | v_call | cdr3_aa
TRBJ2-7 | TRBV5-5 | ASSDGQGFSYEQY
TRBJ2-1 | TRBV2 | ASRPLPSYNEQF
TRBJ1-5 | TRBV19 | ASSPTGGNQPQH
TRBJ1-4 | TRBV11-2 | ASSVGTVPTNEKLF
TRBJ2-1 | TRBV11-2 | ASSLYWGNEQF
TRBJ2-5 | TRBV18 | ASFREGWETQY
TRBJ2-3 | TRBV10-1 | ASSESGQGASTDTQY
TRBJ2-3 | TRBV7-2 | ASSLQQGSTQY
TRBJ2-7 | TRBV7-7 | ASSPGQGYYEQY
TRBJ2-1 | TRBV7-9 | ASKPQRTAYNEQF
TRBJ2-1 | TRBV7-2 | ASSPKGGLAGVNEQF
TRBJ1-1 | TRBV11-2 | ASSLSPNTEAF
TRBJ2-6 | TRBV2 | ASSEALGGGSGANVLT
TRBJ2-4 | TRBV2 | ASSGAQGDTKNIQY
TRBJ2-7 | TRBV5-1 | ASSLAPNPGSATPSYEQY
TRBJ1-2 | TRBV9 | ASSEGGSDGYT
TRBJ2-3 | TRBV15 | ATSRVTGTDTQY
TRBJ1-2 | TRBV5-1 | ASSFGQGRFYGYT
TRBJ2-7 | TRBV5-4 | ASSLETYSYEQY
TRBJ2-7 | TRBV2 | ASSDSPARY
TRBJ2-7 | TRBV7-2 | ASSRSGRRYEQY
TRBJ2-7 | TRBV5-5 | ASSWGASGGVSYEQY
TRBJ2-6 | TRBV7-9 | ASSLRTGTGREGANVLT
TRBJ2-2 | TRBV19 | ASSITGGAGELF